The present T cell receptor (beta chain) was sequenced within a study of T cell responses to AZD1222 COVID-19 vaccine. Study results and limitations: Regions 160-218 and 743-854 dominated among vaccine-associated CD4 TCRs spanning spike.

Regarding this clone: Its antigen is unidentified.

Repertoires were generated with immunoSEQ multiplex PCR, while TCRdb's copy carries only in-frame clones and drops some. The sample has roughly 160,000 clones, 90% seen once. V was pared by 4 bases and J by 5 bases, with 7 bases of the junction left unmatched. The CDR3 extends over 14 amino acids. Germline values: CDR1 MDHEN, CDR2 SYDVKM. This chain joins TRBV28 and TRBJ1-2, with 7 bases that match TRBD1. This TCR was recovered from an adult in good health. This sample comprised peripheral blood, obtained on day 0 of AZD1222 vaccination. CDR3 sequence: CASSYPDRKYGYTF. The CDR3 DNA sequence: TGTGCCAGCAGTTATCCGGACAGGAAATATGGCTACACCTTC.